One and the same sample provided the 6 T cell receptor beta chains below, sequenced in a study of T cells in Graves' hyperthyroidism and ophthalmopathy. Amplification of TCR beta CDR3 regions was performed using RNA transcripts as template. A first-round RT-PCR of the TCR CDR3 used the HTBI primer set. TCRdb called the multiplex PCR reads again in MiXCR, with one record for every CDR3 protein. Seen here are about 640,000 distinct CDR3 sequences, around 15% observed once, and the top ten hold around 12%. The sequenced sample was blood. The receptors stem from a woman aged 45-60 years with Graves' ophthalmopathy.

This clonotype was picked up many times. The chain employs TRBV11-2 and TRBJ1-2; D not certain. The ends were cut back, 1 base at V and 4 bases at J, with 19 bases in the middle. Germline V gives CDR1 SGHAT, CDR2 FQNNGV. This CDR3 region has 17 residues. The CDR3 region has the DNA TGTGCCAGCAGCTTAGGCCGGGAGCCTCATTTGGGCTATGGCTACACCTTC. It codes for CASSLGREPHLGYGYTF. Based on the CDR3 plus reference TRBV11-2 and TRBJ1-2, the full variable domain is EAGVAQSPRYKIIEKRQSVAFWCNPISGHATLYWYQQILGQGPKLLIQFQNNGVVDDSQLPKDRFSAERLKGVDSTLKIQPAKLEDSAVYLCASSLGREPHLGYGYTFGSGTRLTVV.

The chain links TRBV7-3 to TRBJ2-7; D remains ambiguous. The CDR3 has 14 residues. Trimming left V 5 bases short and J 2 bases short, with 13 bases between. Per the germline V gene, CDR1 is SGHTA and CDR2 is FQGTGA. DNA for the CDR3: TGTGCCAGCAGCCCGACTCCGACCGCCTACGAGCAGTACTTC. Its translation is CASSPTPTAYEQYF.

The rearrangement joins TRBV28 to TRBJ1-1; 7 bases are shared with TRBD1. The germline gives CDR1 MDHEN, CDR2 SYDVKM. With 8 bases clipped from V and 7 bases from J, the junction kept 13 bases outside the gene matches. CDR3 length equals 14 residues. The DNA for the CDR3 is TGTGCCAGCTTTTCTCCACGACAGGGAGGTGAAGCTTTCTTT. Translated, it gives CASFSPRQGGEAFF.

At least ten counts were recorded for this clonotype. The CDR3 DNA follows: TGTGCCTGGAGTGTACAGGACTACAATGAGCAGTTCTTC. The encoded protein is CAWSVQDYNEQFF. The rearrangement uses TRBV30 and TRBJ2-1, with D perhaps matching TRBD1 (5 bases). The germline V and J ends were trimmed by 0 bases and 3 bases, with 6 bases remaining between them. CDR1 and CDR2 from the germline V gene are GTSNPN and SVGIG (reference sequence). The CDR3 sequence is 13 residues long.

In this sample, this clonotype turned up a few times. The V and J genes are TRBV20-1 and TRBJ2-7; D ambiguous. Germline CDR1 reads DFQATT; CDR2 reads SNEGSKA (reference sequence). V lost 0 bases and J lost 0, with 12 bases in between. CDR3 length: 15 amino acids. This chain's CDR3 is CSARDLSTSSYEQYF. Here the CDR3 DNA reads TGCAGTGCTAGAGATCTCTCTACGAGCTCCTACGAGCAGTACTTC.

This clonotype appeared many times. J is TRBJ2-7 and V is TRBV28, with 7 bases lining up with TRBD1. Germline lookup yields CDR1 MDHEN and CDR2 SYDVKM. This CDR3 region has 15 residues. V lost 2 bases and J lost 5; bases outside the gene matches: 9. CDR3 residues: CASSLVTGDLDEQYF. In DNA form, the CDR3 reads TGTGCCAGCAGTTTAGTAACAGGGGATCTCGACGAGCAGTACTTC.